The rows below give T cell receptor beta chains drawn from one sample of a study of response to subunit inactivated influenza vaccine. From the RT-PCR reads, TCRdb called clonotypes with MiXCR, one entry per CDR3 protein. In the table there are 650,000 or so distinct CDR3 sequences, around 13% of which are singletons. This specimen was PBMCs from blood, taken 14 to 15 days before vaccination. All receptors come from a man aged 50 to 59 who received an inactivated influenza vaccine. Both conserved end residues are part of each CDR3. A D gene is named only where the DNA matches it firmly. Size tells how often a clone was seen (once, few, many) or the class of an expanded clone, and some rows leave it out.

CASSLTQGAFSPLHF | TGTGCCAGCAGCTTAACCCAGGGGGCATTTTCACCCCTCCACTTT | TRBV7-2 | NA | TRBJ1-6 | TRBD1
CASREYYQAFF | TGTGCCAGCAGGGAATACTACCAAGCTTTCTTT | TRBV7-9 | few | TRBJ1-1 | NA
CASSFASDETQYF | TGTGCCAGCAGCTTTGCTAGCGATGAGACCCAGTACTTC | TRBV7-2 | few | TRBJ2-5 | NA
CASSLTYSGNTIYF | TGTGCCAGCAGTCTCACTTACTCTGGAAACACCATATATTTT | TRBV27 | few | TRBJ1-3 | NA
CATSRVTLGQRTTDTQYF | TGTGCCACCAGCAGAGTTACGCTCGGACAGCGAACCACAGATACGCAGTATTTT | TRBV15 | few | TRBJ2-3 | NA
CSVEDWGTPYEQYF | TGCAGCGTTGAAGATTGGGGTACTCCCTACGAGCAGTACTTC | TRBV29-1 | NA | TRBJ2-7 | NA
CASSVLAGGQDIQYF | TGTGCCAGCAGCGTGCTAGCGGGAGGGCAGGACATTCAGTACTTC | TRBV9 | NA | TRBJ2-4 | TRBD2
CASSLQGIYNEQFF | TGTGCCAGCAGTTTGCAGGGGATCTACAATGAGCAGTTCTTC | TRBV27 | few | TRBJ2-1 | NA
CASSIGTDSPLHF | TGTGCCAGCAGCATCGGGACAGATTCACCCCTCCACTTT | TRBV6-2/TRBV6-3 | few | TRBJ1-6 | TRBD1
CAISEVAARADTQYF | TGTGCCATCAGTGAGGTAGCGGCTCGGGCAGATACGCAGTATTTT | TRBV10-3 | few | TRBJ2-3 | NA
CASSPDRDEQYF | TGTGCCAGCAGCCCTGACAGGGACGAGCAGTACTTC | TRBV28 | NA | TRBJ2-7 | TRBD1
CASSSGTSGGALTETQYF | TGCGCCAGCAGCTCTGGGACTAGCGGGGGGGCCCTAACAGAGACGCAGTATTTT | TRBV5-1 | NA | TRBJ2-3 | TRBD2
CASSLTGPGDNSPLHF | TGTGCCAGCAGCCTAACTGGGCCAGGGGATAATTCACCCCTCCACTTT | TRBV7-6 | few | TRBJ1-6 | NA
CASSKARDNRAETQYF | TGTGCCAGCAGCAAGGCCCGGGACAATCGGGCAGAGACCCAGTACTTC | TRBV7-2 | NA | TRBJ2-5 | NA
CATSAVDSGETQYF | TGTGCCACCAGCGCAGTAGACAGTGGGGAGACCCAGTACTTC | TRBV15 | NA | TRBJ2-5 | NA
CSVGPTSGRVYEQYF | TGCAGCGTTGGGCCCACTAGCGGGAGAGTTTACGAGCAGTACTTC | TRBV29-1 | few | TRBJ2-7 | TRBD2
CASSPLQGAKVYEQYF | TGTGCCAGCAGCCCCCTGCAGGGGGCGAAGGTCTACGAGCAGTACTTC | TRBV7-2 | once | TRBJ2-7 | TRBD1
CASSVEDRTYEQYF | TGTGCCAGCAGCGTAGAAGACAGGACCTACGAGCAGTACTTC | TRBV9 | NA | TRBJ2-7 | NA
CASSQESRLNTEAFF | TGCGCCAGCAGCCAAGAATCGCGTCTGAACACTGAAGCTTTCTTT | TRBV4-3 | NA | TRBJ1-1 | NA
CASSALRTGELFF | TGTGCCAGCAGCGCGCTAAGGACCGGGGAGCTGTTTTTT | TRBV9 | few | TRBJ2-2 | NA
CASSPPGSGYTF | TGTGCCAGCAGCCCCCCCGGGAGTGGCTACACCTTC | TRBV12-3/TRBV12-4 | NA | TRBJ1-2 | NA
CASSFLSSGTTDTQYF | TGCGCCAGCAGCTTCCTATCTAGCGGGACCACAGATACGCAGTATTTT | TRBV5-1 | many | TRBJ2-3 | TRBD2
CSVESGRAWSYNEQFF | TGCAGCGTTGAGAGCGGGAGGGCCTGGTCCTACAATGAGCAGTTCTTC | TRBV29-1 | few | TRBJ2-1 | TRBD2
CASSLRLAGGYYNEQFF | TGTGCCAGCAGTCTCCGACTAGCGGGAGGCTACTACAATGAGCAGTTCTTC | TRBV28 | NA | TRBJ2-1 | TRBD2
CASRGQDYGYTF | TGTGCCAGTCGGGGACAGGACTATGGCTACACCTTC | TRBV19 | NA | TRBJ1-2 | TRBD1
CASSLGGAGTRDTQYF | TGTGCCAGCAGCTTAGGTGGAGCGGGGACGAGAGATACGCAGTATTTT | TRBV7-9 | few | TRBJ2-3 | TRBD2
CASSQERVRNSPLHF | TGTGCCAGCAGCCAAGAGAGGGTCAGGAATTCACCCCTCCACTTT | TRBV3-1 | few | TRBJ1-6 | NA
CAWNRDRVPLISGNTIYF | TGTGCCTGGAATCGGGACAGGGTCCCACTAATCTCTGGAAACACCATATATTTT | TRBV30 | NA | TRBJ1-3 | TRBD1
CASRIAGTNIQYF | TGTGCCAGCAGAATAGCGGGCACAAACATTCAGTACTTC | TRBV6-2/TRBV6-3 | NA | TRBJ2-4 | TRBD2
CASSDTGLNSPLHF | TGTGCCAGCAGCGACACAGGGCTCAATTCACCCCTCCACTTT | TRBV12-3/TRBV12-4 | few | TRBJ1-6 | NA
CASSQRTDNSPLHF | TGTGCCAGCAGCCAAAGGACAGACAATTCACCCCTCCACTTT | TRBV16 | few | TRBJ1-6 | NA
CASSSNWLTGEGPEAFF | TGTGCCAGCAGCTCGAATTGGTTGACAGGGGAGGGGCCCGAAGCTTTCTTT | TRBV11-2 | NA | TRBJ1-1 | TRBD1
CASSQEDGTLRLKQYF | TGTGCCAGCAGCCAAGAGGACGGGACGCTAAGATTGAAGCAGTACTTC | TRBV4-2 | once | TRBJ2-7 | NA
CASSLSQGTGNEKLFF | TGTGCCAGCAGTTTATCCCAGGGGACCGGTAATGAAAAACTGTTTTTT | TRBV12-3/TRBV12-4 | NA | TRBJ1-4 | NA
CASSWGRSTSGELFF | TGTGCCAGCAGTTGGGGACGGTCAACATCCGGGGAGCTGTTTTTT | TRBV12-3/TRBV12-4 | few | TRBJ2-2 | NA
CASSTLPTLNTEAFF | TGCGCCAGCAGCACCCTACCTACTCTGAACACTGAAGCTTTCTTT | TRBV5-1 | many | TRBJ1-1 | NA
CATSLGDNEQFF | TGTGCCACCAGTCTGGGGGACAATGAGCAGTTCTTC | TRBV24-1 | many | TRBJ2-1 | NA
CASSSPGQGLNEQYF | TGTGCCAGCAGCTCACCGGGACAGGGTCTTAACGAGCAGTACTTC | TRBV28 | NA | TRBJ2-7 | TRBD1
CASSGGRGDTGEQYF | TGTGCCAGCAGCGGAGGAAGGGGGGATACGGGCGAGCAGTACTTC | TRBV27 | NA | TRBJ2-7 | NA
CASTPRRVTNTGELFF | TGTGCCAGCACCCCACGTAGGGTGACGAACACCGGGGAGCTGTTTTTT | TRBV2 | few | TRBJ2-2 | NA
CATSHRDSRRRYF | TGTGCCACCAGCCACCGGGACTCCCGTAGGAGGTACTTC | TRBV24-1 | NA | TRBJ2-7 | NA
CASSLKRAGDRLGELFF | TGTGCCAGCAGCTTAAAGCGAGCGGGGGACAGGCTCGGGGAGCTGTTTTTT | TRBV13 | many | TRBJ2-2 | NA
CSASRGRLQETQYF | TGCAGTGCTAGTAGGGGCAGGCTCCAAGAGACCCAGTACTTC | TRBV20-1 | few | TRBJ2-5 | NA
CASSWRQGVSEQYF | TGTGCCAGCAGTTGGCGACAGGGGGTTTCCGAGCAGTACTTC | TRBV6-5 | NA | TRBJ2-7 | TRBD1
CASSPYGDSNQPQHF | TGTGCCAGCTCACCATACGGGGATAGCAATCAGCCCCAGCATTTT | TRBV18 | few | TRBJ1-5 | NA
CASSYPRRGGEETQYF | TGTGCCAGCAGTTATCCGAGGCGGGGGGGCGAAGAGACCCAGTACTTC | TRBV6-2/TRBV6-3 | NA | TRBJ2-5 | TRBD2
CASRLSGEETQYF | TGCGCCAGCAGGCTCTCAGGGGAAGAGACCCAGTACTTC | TRBV5-1 | few | TRBJ2-5 | NA
CSVQNRAGALTEQYF | TGCAGCGTACAGAACCGAGCGGGAGCCCTTACGGAGCAGTACTTC | TRBV29-1 | NA | TRBJ2-7 | TRBD2
CASSAPDSSNTEAFF | TGTGCCAGCAGTGCCCCGGACAGTTCAAACACTGAAGCTTTCTTT | TRBV6-2/TRBV6-3 | NA | TRBJ1-1 | NA
CASRSGTGNEQYF | TGCGCCAGCAGATCCGGGACAGGGAACGAGCAGTACTTC | TRBV5-1 | NA | TRBJ2-7 | TRBD1
CASSPTVNEQFF | TGTGCCAGCAGCCCGACCGTCAATGAGCAGTTCTTC | TRBV7-9 | NA | TRBJ2-1 | NA
CASRSGGLDTGELFF | TGTGCCAGCAGATCAGGGGGCTTGGACACCGGGGAGCTGTTTTTT | TRBV7-9 | NA | TRBJ2-2 | TRBD1
CSVEERLANNEQFF | TGCAGCGTTGAAGAAAGACTAGCGAACAATGAGCAGTTCTTC | TRBV29-1 | NA | TRBJ2-1 | TRBD2
CASSRSDRAYGYTF | TGCGCCAGCAGCCGCTCGGACAGGGCCTATGGCTACACCTTC | TRBV4-1 | NA | TRBJ1-2 | TRBD1
CASSFLGDGETQYF | TGTGCCAGCAGTTTCCTGGGGGACGGGGAGACCCAGTACTTC | TRBV28 | NA | TRBJ2-5 | NA
CASSLAQPTDTQYF | TGCGCCAGCAGCTTGGCCCAGCCCACAGATACGCAGTATTTT | TRBV5-1 | few | TRBJ2-3 | NA
CASSRDRINEKLFF | TGTGCCAGCAGTCGGGACAGAATTAATGAAAAACTGTTTTTT | TRBV5-5 | few | TRBJ1-4 | TRBD1